These 12 T cell receptor beta chains share one sample of origin, sequenced in a study of cytomegalovirus exposure and HLA in healthy donors. A multiplex PCR was run with 60 Vbeta primers and 13 Jbeta primers. Some clones are missing from TCRdb's copy, which holds only in-frame ones; the method was immunoSEQ multiplex PCR. The table has some 180,000 clones, 76% seen once. The specimen sequenced was PBMCs. These receptor sequences come from a man aged 18 to 29 in good health and CMV-seronegative.

The chain couples TRBV7-9 to TRBJ2-3, with 8 bases aligning to TRBD2. With 1 base clipped from V and 5 bases from J, the junction kept 2 bases outside the gene matches. Germline V gives CDR1 SEHNR, CDR2 FQNEAQ (reference sequence). The CDR3 extends over 14 amino acids. This CDR3 reads CASSLGAGVDTQYF. The CDR3 nucleotides read TGTGCCAGCAGCTTAGGAGCGGGAGTAGATACGCAGTATTTT.

This clone was seen more than once but under ten times. This chain uses TRBV28 with TRBJ2-3; TRBD1 aligns across 7 bases. CDR1 MDHEN and CDR2 SYDVKM come from the germline V gene. CDR3 length: 14 residues. V lost 7 bases to trimming and J lost 0 bases; unmatched junction nucleotides: 4. The CDR3, as DNA: TGTGCCAGCACTCGGACAGGAAGCACAGATACGCAGTATTTT. Residues: CASTRTGSTDTQYF.

The chain recombines TRBV5-5 with TRBJ2-7; D may be TRBD2 (6 bases). From germline, CDR1 is SGHKS and CDR2 YYEKEE (reference sequence). The CDR3 runs to 16 residues. V was trimmed by 4 bases and J by 7 bases, leaving 24 bases between them. CDR3 sequence (DNA): TGTGCCAGCAGCCGGTGGGGGGATGGGAATGGGTGGGAGCAGTACTTC. This gives the protein CASSRWGDGNGWEQYF.

This rearrangement joins TRBV28 to TRBJ1-2; 7 nucleotides agree with TRBD1. Germline CDR1 reads MDHEN; CDR2 reads SYDVKM. Losses at the gene ends were 4 bases for V and 5 bases for J; bases not matched to a gene: 4. This CDR3 comprises 13 residues. The CDR3 region has the DNA TGTGCCAGCAGTTCCTCGACAGGGTATGGCTACACCTTC. Translated, it gives CASSSSTGYGYTF.

The V gene is TRBV10-3, the J gene TRBJ2-5, with 8 bases identical to TRBD1. The DNA end favors TRBJ2-7, so the J call may be wrong. Germline V CDR1 and CDR2: ENHRY, SYGVKD. The length of the CDR3 is 15 residues. The CDR3 coding sequence is TGTGCCATCAGTGAATCCGGACAGGGCTATAGCGAGCAGTACTTC. Translating gives CAISESGQGYSEQYF.

A note on this clone: The junction differs from germline at one of its ends, possibly a read error. The chain links TRBV28 to TRBJ1-6; tentative D call: TRBD1 (5 bases). Germline lookup yields CDR1 MDHEN and CDR2 SYDVKM. The CDR3 extends over 14 amino acids. The CDR3 DNA reads as TGTGCCAGCAGTTTGGGGCTTAACAATTCACCCCCCCACTTT. This translates into CASSLGLNNSPPHF.

The CDR3 here is CASSASDRGRRGTEAFF. The CDR3 DNA follows: TGTGCCAGCAGCGCAAGCGACAGGGGGCGGCGGGGCACTGAAGCTTTCTTT. The chain is built from TRBV9 and TRBJ1-1; 10 bases align to TRBD1. The CDR3 extends over 17 amino acids. J was trimmed by 4 bases and V by 3 bases; bases with no gene match: 12. Germline CDR1 SGDLS, CDR2 YYNGEE.

This chain joins TRBV10-1 and TRBJ2-3, with a possible D match to TRBD1 (6 bases). CDR1 and CDR2 (germline): WNHNN, SYGVQD (reference sequence). The CDR3 has 13 amino acids. V was clipped by 3 bases and J by 5 bases, with 9 bases between them. The DNA for the CDR3 is TGCGCCAGCAGTGAACAGGGACAAGATACGCAGTATTTT. Translating gives CASSEQGQDTQYF.

The gene calls are TRBV4-2 and TRBJ1-2; 10 nucleotides agree with TRBD1. J gave up 8 bases and V 3 bases, and 12 bases lay outside the gene matches. Germline loops: CDR1 LGHNA, CDR2 YNFKEQ. The CDR3 spans 16 residues. The CDR3 DNA reads as TGTGCCAGCAGCCATGCGCGCCGGGACAGGGGAGGAGGCTACACCTTC. This sequence encodes CASSHARRDRGGGYTF.

The chain recombines TRBV30 with TRBJ1-2, with TRBD1 identical over 8 bases. CDR3 length: 11 amino acids. The V and J ends lost 4 bases and 7 bases, in that order; junction bases with no gene match: 2. Looked up from germline, CDR1 is GTSNPN and CDR2 is SVGIG (reference sequence). In DNA, the CDR3 is TGTGCCTGGAAGCAGGGGGCTGGCTACACCTTC. It is translated as CAWKQGAGYTF.

A remark on this clone: One junction end disagrees with the germline gene, perhaps due to a read error. V usage is TRBV14 and J usage is TRBJ1-1; D not certain. This CDR3 contains 14 residues. The germline CDR1 and CDR2 sequences are SGHDN and FVKESK. The CDR3 DNA sequence: TGTGCCGGCAGCCCGCGGTGGGTGAACACTGAAGCTTTCTTT. This codes for CAGSPRWVNTEAFF.

This clone was counted between two and nine times. The chain joins TRBV5-4 to TRBJ2-2; 16 nucleotides line up with TRBD2. There are 19 residues in the CDR3. V lost 3 bases and J lost 4; bases outside the gene matches: 9. The germline CDR1 and CDR2 sequences are SGHNT and YYREEE (reference sequence). This CDR3 reads CASSSDPGLAGGATGELFF. CDR3 bases: TGTGCCAGCAGCTCGGACCCGGGACTAGCGGGAGGGGCCACCGGGGAGCTGTTTTTT.